This TCR beta chain originates from a study of Tregs in tolerant kidney transplant recipients. Findings of the study overall: Expanding Tregs on activated donor B cells appeared to best identify donor-specific TCRbeta clones.

Per germline, CDR1 MGHRA and CDR2 YSYEKL. The V and J ends lost 1 base and 4 bases respectively, with 10 bases between them. This CDR3 is built from 14 residues. Unstimulated regulatory T cells (CD4+CD25+CD127-), CD4+CD25- non-regulatory cells, CD4 and CD8 cells were FACS-sorted from thawed PBMCs. Produced via immunoSEQ multiplex PCR; TCRdb's table is partial and in-frame only. This repertoire includes roughly 32,000 clones. By frequency, this clone is medium-sized. What it binds is not known. The CDR3 end falls 3 residues outside the read, so it is completed with the germline J gene. Material: CD8+ T cells from blood, obtained before the transplant. The rearrangement joins TRBV4-1 to TRBJ1-1; no clear D gene. The clonotype originates from a human donor who received a combined kidney and bone marrow transplant. The CDR3: CASSQGVGSTEAFF. CDR3 DNA, as far as it was read: TGCGCCAGCAGCCAAGGGGTCGGGTCCACTGAA.